Listed below are T cell receptor beta chains from one sample, sequenced in a study of blood T cell repertoires in COVID-19. Here immunoSEQ multiplex PCR was the method, and the copy in TCRdb shows in-frame clones only, minus some. The repertoire holds about 470,000 clones, with approximately 86% as singletons. Sequenced: PBMCs or T cells enriched from blood (not recorded which). The receptors were sampled from a young woman who had recovered from COVID-19. The CDR3 runs from the conserved cysteine through the conserved F or W. The order of the fields is D gene, V gene, clone size, J gene, CDR3 DNA, CDR3 protein. A D gene is named only where the DNA matches it firmly. The listing skips clone size in some rows; elsewhere it reads once, few, many or a size class.

NA	TRBV4-2	NA	TRBJ1-5	TGTGCCAGCAGCCAAGGACGGACAGAGGGTCAGCCCCAGCATTTT	CASSQGRTEGQPQHF
TRBD1	TRBV6-5	NA	TRBJ2-7	TGTGCCAGCAGTTACGGGACAGGGACCTACGAGCAGTACTTC	CASSYGTGTYEQYF
TRBD1	TRBV5-1	NA	TRBJ1-1	TGCGCCAGTAGTCCCCGAGGGGGCGTCGAAATGAACACTGAAGCTTTCTTT	CASSPRGGVEMNTEAFF
NA	TRBV19	few	TRBJ1-4	TGTGCCAGTAGTATTCAGGGGTCATCTAATGAAAAACTGTTTTTT	CASSIQGSSNEKLFF
TRBD2	TRBV2	NA	TRBJ2-3	TGTGCCAGTAGTGCCGGAAAGCGGGGGGGAACAGATACGCAGTATTTT	CASSAGKRGGTDTQYF
TRBD2	TRBV7-9	NA	TRBJ2-3	TGTGCCAGCAGCCGGCCCTCGGGACTAGGCGCTGATACGCAGTATTTT	CASSRPSGLGADTQYF
NA	TRBV18	NA	TRBJ2-5	TGTGCCAGCTCACGACAGAAGGGTGGGGAGACCCAGTACTTC	CASSRQKGGETQYF
NA	TRBV6-1	NA	TRBJ2-7	TGTGCCAGCAGTGAAGCCCCGTTTAACTCCTACGAGCAGTACTTC	CASSEAPFNSYEQYF
NA	TRBV12-5	NA	TRBJ2-6	TGTGCTAGTGGCCGCAGAGGGGGGGAGAACTCTGGGGCCAACGTCCTGACTTTC	CASGRRGGENSGANVLTF
TRBD2	TRBV5-1	NA	TRBJ2-3	TGCGCCAGCAGCATAGCGGGGGGGCCCCGTGGAGATACGCAGTATTTT	CASSIAGGPRGDTQYF
TRBD1	TRBV2	NA	TRBJ1-5	TGTGCCAGCAGTATACCAGGGGGCGGAAATCAGCCCCAGCATTTT	CASSIPGGGNQPQHF
NA	TRBV30	once	TRBJ1-1	TGTGCCTTAATACAGGGCATAAAGAACACTGAAGCTTTCTTT	CALIQGIKNTEAFF
NA	TRBV4-1	NA	TRBJ1-1	TGCGCCAGCACTGCGGACAGGAACACTGAAGCTTTCTTT	CASTADRNTEAFF
TRBD1	TRBV6-5	NA	TRBJ1-6	TGTGCCAGCACGACAGGGGGGAGTTCACCCCTCCACTTT	CASTTGGSSPLHF
NA	TRBV27	few	TRBJ1-6	TGTGCCAGCAGTCTCTACCGGACACTACAATCACCCCTCCACTTT	CASSLYRTLQSPLHF
TRBD1	TRBV5-1	NA	TRBJ2-7	TGCGCCAGCAGCTTGAGGAGAGGGGGCCTACGACCCTACGAGCAGTACTTC	CASSLRRGGLRPYEQYF
TRBD1	TRBV18	NA	TRBJ2-7	TGTGCCAGCTCACCGGGACAGGGGAACGACGAGCAGTACTTC	CASSPGQGNDEQYF
TRBD2	TRBV4-1	NA	TRBJ2-3	TGCGCCAGCAGCCTAGGACTAGCGGGGGTGAGCACAGATACGCAGTATTTT	CASSLGLAGVSTDTQYF
TRBD1	TRBV30	few	TRBJ1-6	TGTGCCTGGAGTGTAATGGGCGGGACAGGGTATGATTCACCCCTCCACTTT	CAWSVMGGTGYDSPLHF
TRBD2	TRBV28	few	TRBJ2-5	TGTGCCAGCAGTTTAACGCGGGGGGGCGCGGAGACCCAGTACTTC	CASSLTRGGAETQYF
NA	TRBV4-1	NA	TRBJ1-3	TGCGCCAGCAGCCCGTCAGGGGTCATGGGGGCTAGAAACACCATATATTTT	CASSPSGVMGARNTIYF
NA	TRBV27	NA	TRBJ1-2	TGTGCCAGCAGTTTATCGCGTTATGGCTACACCTTC	CASSLSRYGYTF
TRBD1	TRBV3-1/TRBV3-2	NA	TRBJ1-2	TGTGCCAGCAAACCTGGGACAGGGGACACTTTCTATGGCTACACCTTC	CASKPGTGDTFYGYTF
TRBD2	TRBV2	NA	TRBJ2-1	TGTGCCAGCAGTGAAGGGCTAGCGGGGGGGAGCTCCTACAATGAGCAGTTCTTC	CASSEGLAGGSSYNEQFF
NA	TRBV7-3	NA	TRBJ2-1	TGTGCCAGCAGCTTGGGGGACACCTACAATGAGCAGTTCTTC	CASSLGDTYNEQFF
NA	TRBV3-1/TRBV3-2	NA	TRBJ1-5	TGTGCCAGCAGCCAAGGGGGGACTAATAATCAGCCCCAGCATTTT	CASSQGGTNNQPQHF
TRBD2	TRBV5-1	once	TRBJ2-5	TGCGCCAGCAGCGAGATCGACGGGAGGGCCCAGTACTTC	CASSEIDGRAQYF